A selection of T cell receptor beta chains follows, all from one sample in a study of cytomegalovirus exposure and HLA in healthy donors. Generated by immunoSEQ multiplex PCR, the TCRdb table keeps only in-frame clones and is missing some. The sample yields 130,000 or so clones, 85% to 90% seen once. Material: PBMCs. The receptor source for this set is a young man in good health and CMV-seronegative. The CDR3 runs from the conserved cysteine through the conserved F or W. The D gene is left open where the match is weak. Not all rows give a size; the values are once, few, many and, for expanded clones, a class.

clone size	V gene	J gene	D gene	CDR3 protein	CDR3 DNA
NA	TRBV10-2	TRBJ2-7	TRBD1	CASTDREAYEQYF	TGCGCCAGCACCGACAGGGAAGCCTACGAGCAGTACTTC
NA	TRBV6-1	TRBJ2-1	NA	CASTTGPSSYNEQFF	TGTGCCAGCACTACAGGGCCTAGCTCCTACAATGAGCAGTTCTTC
NA	TRBV5-1	TRBJ2-5	NA	CASSTDTGRGETQYF	TGCGCCAGCAGTACCGACACCGGACGGGGAGAGACCCAGTACTTC
NA	TRBV5-1	TRBJ2-5	NA	CASSSAYQETQYF	TGCGCCAGCAGCTCTGCGTACCAAGAGACCCAGTACTTC
once	TRBV5-1	TRBJ2-7	TRBD1	CASSLQGGSSYEQYF	TGCGCCAGCAGCTTACAGGGGGGAAGCTCCTACGAGCAGTACTTC
NA	TRBV7-9	TRBJ2-5	NA	CASSLGGVQETQYF	TGTGCCAGCAGCTTAGGGGGAGTCCAAGAGACCCAGTACTTC
NA	TRBV7-3	TRBJ2-7	TRBD1	CASSPGTGYHEQYF	TGTGCCAGCAGCCCCGGGACAGGGTATCACGAGCAGTACTTC
NA	TRBV28	TRBJ1-4	NA	CATGSGATGGKLFF	TGTGCCACCGGATCCGGGGCCACCGGGGGGAAACTGTTTTTT
NA	TRBV4-1	TRBJ1-1	TRBD1	CASSHRQGAGNTEAFF	TGCGCCAGCAGCCACAGACAGGGGGCGGGCAACACTGAAGCTTTCTTT
NA	TRBV5-6	TRBJ1-1	NA	CASIPGGALNTEAFF	TGTGCCAGCATCCCGGGGGGGGCGCTGAACACTGAAGCTTTCTTT
NA	TRBV7-3	TRBJ2-2	TRBD1	CASSLGQANTGELFF	TGTGCCAGCAGCCTAGGACAGGCGAACACCGGGGAGCTGTTTTTT
once	TRBV19	TRBJ2-7	NA	CASSIDSYEQYF	TGTGCCAGTAGTATCGACAGTTACGAGCAGTACTTC
NA	TRBV7-2	TRBJ2-7	NA	CASSYRAYEQYF	TGTGCCAGCAGCTACCGGGCCTACGAGCAGTACTTC
NA	TRBV5-6	TRBJ1-3	NA	CASSPGHRSSGNTIYF	TGTGCCAGCAGCCCGGGACACCGAAGCTCTGGAAACACCATATATTTT
NA	TRBV7-9	TRBJ2-7	NA	CASSSLRGGGIYEQYF	TGTGCCAGCAGCTCACTTAGGGGGGGCGGTATCTACGAGCAGTACTTC
NA	TRBV5-8	TRBJ1-2	TRBD1	CASSHRGHRLNYGYTF	TGTGCCAGCAGCCACAGGGGACACCGCCTTAACTATGGCTACACCTTC
few	TRBV10-2	TRBJ1-5	TRBD1	CASRTGNQPQHF	TGCGCCAGCAGGACAGGGAATCAGCCCCAGCATTTT
NA	TRBV27	TRBJ2-7	TRBD2	CASSPPGLAGAYEQYF	TGTGCCAGCAGTCCGCCAGGACTAGCGGGGGCCTACGAGCAGTACTTC
NA	TRBV18	TRBJ1-6	NA	CASSQRQPYNSPLHF	TGTGCCAGCTCCCAAAGACAGCCCTATAATTCACCCCTCCACTTT
NA	TRBV5-1	TRBJ2-7	TRBD2	CASPFRASGLYEQYF	TGCGCCAGCCCATTCCGGGCTAGCGGTCTTTACGAGCAGTACTTC
NA	TRBV5-6	TRBJ2-1	TRBD2	CASSLAASGGDEQFF	TGTGCCAGCAGTCTTGCGGCCAGCGGGGGCGATGAGCAGTTCTTC
NA	TRBV15	TRBJ2-3	NA	CATSSGPGADTQYF	TGTGCCACCAGCAGCGGACCCGGGGCAGATACGCAGTATTTT
NA	TRBV5-1	TRBJ2-2	NA	CASSSRNTGELFF	TGCGCCAGCAGCTCTCGGAACACCGGGGAGCTGTTTTTT
NA	TRBV7-8	TRBJ1-4	NA	CASSFSGTNEKLFF	TGTGCCAGCAGCTTCTCAGGGACTAATGAAAAACTGTTTTTT
NA	TRBV6-4	TRBJ2-1	TRBD2	CASSDTSGGYNEQFF	TGTGCCAGCAGTGACACTAGCGGGGGGTACAATGAGCAGTTCTTC
NA	TRBV7-9	TRBJ2-7	NA	CASRAPGLGEQYF	TGTGCCAGCAGGGCTCCAGGGTTGGGGGAGCAGTACTTC
NA	TRBV5-1	TRBJ2-3	NA	CASSLGSVGLGGDTQYF	TGCGCCAGCAGCTTGGGTTCGGTAGGGCTCGGAGGAGATACGCAGTATTTT
NA	TRBV7-9	TRBJ1-1	NA	CASSTHTGSTEAFF	TGTGCCAGCAGCACCCATACCGGGAGCACTGAAGCTTTCTTT
NA	TRBV5-6	TRBJ1-4	TRBD1	CASSLYTGTGNEKLFF	TGTGCCAGCAGCTTGTATACCGGGACAGGGAACGAAAAACTGTTTTTT
NA	TRBV21-1	TRBJ1-4	NA	CASREQGANEKLFF	TGTGCCAGCAGAGAACAGGGGGCGAATGAAAAACTGTTTTTT
NA	TRBV6-1	TRBJ1-6	NA	CASSPQAPRGPLHF	TGTGCCAGCAGTCCGCAGGCCCCCCGGGGGCCCCTCCACTTT
NA	TRBV4-2	TRBJ2-1	NA	CASSQERIPESLEQFF	TGTGCCAGCAGCCAAGAGAGGATCCCCGAATCACTTGAGCAGTTCTTC
NA	TRBV13	TRBJ1-4	TRBD1	CASSTGQGRRNEKLFF	TGTGCCAGCAGCACCGGACAGGGACGACGGAATGAAAAACTGTTTTTT
NA	TRBV5-1	TRBJ1-4	NA	CASSIGGTNEKLFF	TGCGCCAGCAGCATCGGTGGAACTAATGAAAAACTGTTTTTT
NA	TRBV10-3	TRBJ2-2	TRBD2	CAILAGNTGELFF	TGTGCCATTTTAGCGGGGAACACCGGGGAGCTGTTTTTT
NA	TRBV14	TRBJ2-7	NA	CASSQGGVRGTYEQYF	TGTGCCAGCAGCCAAGGGGGCGTGCGGGGCACCTACGAGCAGTACTTC
NA	TRBV18	TRBJ2-7	TRBD1	CASSARQGAALEQYF	TGTGCCAGCTCAGCCCGACAGGGGGCGGCCTTGGAGCAGTACTTC
NA	TRBV28	TRBJ1-6	TRBD1	CASSPQGRGNSPLHF	TGTGCCAGCAGTCCCCAGGGCAGGGGGAATTCACCCCTCCACTTT
once	TRBV6-4	TRBJ2-2	NA	CASSEGGAGELFF	TGTGCCAGCAGTGAAGGGGGAGCCGGGGAGCTGTTTTTT
NA	TRBV5-6	TRBJ1-2	NA	CASSLDTGIRGYTF	TGTGCCAGCAGCTTGGACACAGGGATTCGTGGCTACACCTTC
NA	TRBV29-1	TRBJ1-2	NA	CSVGQDGYTF	TGCAGCGTTGGACAGGACGGCTACACCTTC
NA	TRBV5-1	TRBJ1-4	TRBD1	CASSAGTGGGEKLFF	TGCGCCAGCAGCGCCGGGACAGGGGGAGGTGAAAAACTGTTTTTT
few	TRBV7-9	TRBJ1-6	TRBD1	CASSPSGQGSNSPLHF	TGTGCCAGCAGCCCCAGTGGACAGGGTTCTAATTCACCCCTCCACTTT
NA	TRBV14	TRBJ2-7	TRBD1	CASSELSGTVSYEQYF	TGTGCCAGCAGCGAACTCTCCGGGACAGTTTCCTACGAGCAGTACTTC
NA	TRBV5-1	TRBJ2-3	TRBD2	CASSSEVTSGTDTQYF	TGCGCCAGCAGCTCGGAGGTGACTAGCGGGACAGATACGCAGTATTTT
once	TRBV10-3	TRBJ2-5	TRBD1	CAISEGTGSQETQYF	TGTGCCATCAGTGAAGGGACAGGAAGCCAAGAGACCCAGTACTTC
NA	TRBV7-9	TRBJ2-7	NA	CASTIGGSISYEQYF	TGTGCCAGCACCATTGGGGGCAGCATATCCTACGAGCAGTACTTC
NA	TRBV29-1	TRBJ2-1	NA	CSVAKHRDSYNEQFF	TGCAGCGTCGCCAAACACAGGGATTCCTACAATGAGCAGTTCTTC
NA	TRBV6-5	TRBJ2-4	TRBD2	CASSYSRGGENIQYF	TGTGCCAGCAGTTACTCTCGGGGGGGTGAAAACATTCAGTACTTC
NA	TRBV6-5	TRBJ1-1	TRBD1	CASSFRRWTGHTEAFF	TGTGCCAGCAGTTTTCGCCGATGGACAGGCCACACTGAAGCTTTCTTT
NA	TRBV4-1	TRBJ1-1	NA	CASSQDVRGGATEAFF	TGCGCCAGCAGCCAAGATGTGCGAGGGGGAGCCACTGAAGCTTTCTTT
NA	TRBV18	TRBJ2-1	NA	CASSPATYNEQFF	TGTGCCAGCTCACCAGCTACCTACAATGAGCAGTTCTTC